The T cell receptor beta chain described here comes from a study of a mutant IDH1 vaccine in newly diagnosed glioma. Of note for this clone: Its cognate antigen is unknown.

TCRdb keeps only in-frame clones here, not all; method: immunoSEQ multiplex PCR. Of tens of thousands of clones listed, 70% are singletons. As to time point: week 11, during vaccination. In the vaccine, a single dose held 300 ug of the mutant IDH1 20-mer peptide, along with topical imiquimod. Donors harbored newly found WHO grade 3 or 4 IDH1-mutant, ATRX-lost astrocytomas. Trimming took off 0 bases at V and 6 bases at J, with 6 bases between the two ends. The CDR3 spans 11 residues. Germline values: CDR1 DFQATT, CDR2 SNEGSKA (reference sequence). The sequence derives from a man between 18 and 29 years old with glioma. Some clones in this sample may be carry-over from other donors' samples. The material was peripheral blood mononuclear cells (PBMCs), obtained from a glioma patient whose treatment included an IDH1 peptide vaccine. This chain uses TRBV20-1 with TRBJ2-7, with unresolved D. The CDR3 loop is CSARDLREQYF. Here the CDR3 DNA reads TGCAGTGCTAGAGATTTACGCGAGCAGTACTTC.